This T cell receptor beta chain originates from a study of cytomegalovirus exposure and HLA in healthy donors. The V gene's germline CDR1 is ENHRY and CDR2 SYGVKD. The CDR3 contains 18 residues. Trimming cost V 2 bases and J 1 base; bases outside gene matches: 8. PCR used 60 Vbeta primers and 13 Jbeta primers. Clones were read by immunoSEQ multiplex PCR, and TCRdb kept only the in-frame ones, dropping some. The sample yields fewer than 200,000 clones, around 82% seen once. What was sequenced was PBMCs. The source is a male donor in good health and CMV-seronegative. V is TRBV10-3 and J is TRBJ1-5, with 10 bases lining up with TRBD1. CDR3 DNA: TGTGCCATCAGTGAGAAGACAGGGGGCGGAGGGAGCAATCAGCCCCAGCATTTT. Translated, it gives CAISEKTGGGGSNQPQHF.